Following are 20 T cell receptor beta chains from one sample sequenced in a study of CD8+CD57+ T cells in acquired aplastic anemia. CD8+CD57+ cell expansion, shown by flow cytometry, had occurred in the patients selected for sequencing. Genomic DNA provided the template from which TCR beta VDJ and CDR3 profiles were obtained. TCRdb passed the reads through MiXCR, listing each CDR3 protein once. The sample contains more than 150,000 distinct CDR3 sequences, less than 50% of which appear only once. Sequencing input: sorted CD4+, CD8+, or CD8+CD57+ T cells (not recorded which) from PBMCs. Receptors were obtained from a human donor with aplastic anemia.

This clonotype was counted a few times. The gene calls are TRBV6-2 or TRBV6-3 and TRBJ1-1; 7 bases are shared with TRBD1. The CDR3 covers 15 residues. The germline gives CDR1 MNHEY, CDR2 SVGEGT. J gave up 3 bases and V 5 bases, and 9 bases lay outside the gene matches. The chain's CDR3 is CASSDSDRVDTEAFF. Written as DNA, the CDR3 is TGTGCCAGCAGTGATTCCGACAGGGTCGACACTGAAGCTTTCTTT.

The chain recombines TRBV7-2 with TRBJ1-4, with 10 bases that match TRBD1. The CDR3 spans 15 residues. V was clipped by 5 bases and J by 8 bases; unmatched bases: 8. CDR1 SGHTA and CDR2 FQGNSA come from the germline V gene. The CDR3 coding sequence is TGTGCCAGCAGCCCAATGACAGGGGGCCTGGAAAAACTGTTTTTT. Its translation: CASSPMTGGLEKLFF.

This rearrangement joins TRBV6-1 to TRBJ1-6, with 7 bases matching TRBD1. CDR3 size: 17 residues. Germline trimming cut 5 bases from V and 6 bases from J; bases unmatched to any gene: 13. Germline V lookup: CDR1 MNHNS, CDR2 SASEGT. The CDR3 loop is CASSTPQGGLLNSPLHF. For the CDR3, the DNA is TGTGCCAGCAGTACTCCCCAGGGGGGACTCCTTAATTCACCCCTCCACTTT.

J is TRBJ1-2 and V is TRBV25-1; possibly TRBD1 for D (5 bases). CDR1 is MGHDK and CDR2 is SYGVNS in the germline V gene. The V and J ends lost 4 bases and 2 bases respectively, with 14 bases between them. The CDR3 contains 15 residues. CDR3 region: CASSATDSLNYGYTF. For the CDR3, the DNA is TGTGCCAGCAGTGCTACCGACAGCCTCAACTATGGCTACACCTTC.

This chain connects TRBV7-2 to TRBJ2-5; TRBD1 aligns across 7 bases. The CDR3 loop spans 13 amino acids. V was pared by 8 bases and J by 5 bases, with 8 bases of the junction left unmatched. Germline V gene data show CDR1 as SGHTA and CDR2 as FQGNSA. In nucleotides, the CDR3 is TGTGCCAGCGCCCGGACAGGCGGGGAGACCCAGTACTTC. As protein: CASARTGGETQYF.

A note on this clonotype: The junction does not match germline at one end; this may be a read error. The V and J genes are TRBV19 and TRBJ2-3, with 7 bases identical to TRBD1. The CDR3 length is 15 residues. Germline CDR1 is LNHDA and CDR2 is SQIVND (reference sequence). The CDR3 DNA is TGTGCCAGTAGCAAGGGCGAAGGGGGCGTAGATATGCAGTACTTT. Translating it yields CASSKGEGGVDMQYF.

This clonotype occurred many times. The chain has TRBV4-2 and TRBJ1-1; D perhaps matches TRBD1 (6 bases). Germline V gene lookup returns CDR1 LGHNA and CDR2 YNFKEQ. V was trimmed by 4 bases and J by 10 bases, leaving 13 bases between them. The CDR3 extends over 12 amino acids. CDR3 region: CASSPTGRGAFF. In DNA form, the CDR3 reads TGTGCCAGCAGCCCCACAGGGAGGGGAGCTTTCTTT.

The CDR3 loop reads CAWSVSGFNSPLHF. In nucleotides, the CDR3 is TGTGCCTGGAGTGTAAGTGGGTTCAATTCACCCCTCCACTTT. The rearrangement uses TRBV30 and TRBJ1-6, with D hard to call. CDR1 is GTSNPN and CDR2 is SVGIG in the germline V gene (reference sequence). CDR3 length equals 14 residues. The V gene lost 0 bases and the J gene lost 7 bases, with 10 bases spanning the gap.

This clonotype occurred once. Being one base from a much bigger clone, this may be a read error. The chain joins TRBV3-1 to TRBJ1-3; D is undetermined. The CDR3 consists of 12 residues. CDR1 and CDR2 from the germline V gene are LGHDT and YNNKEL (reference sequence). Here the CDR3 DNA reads TGTGCCAGCGGCCAAAGTCTTCACACCATATATTTT. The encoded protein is CASGQSLHTIYF.

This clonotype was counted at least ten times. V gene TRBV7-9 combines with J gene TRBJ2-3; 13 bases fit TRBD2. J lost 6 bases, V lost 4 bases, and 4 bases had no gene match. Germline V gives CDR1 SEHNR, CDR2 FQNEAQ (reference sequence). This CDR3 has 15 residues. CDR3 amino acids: CASSWTSGSTDTQYF. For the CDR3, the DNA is TGTGCCAGCAGCTGGACTAGCGGGAGTACCGATACGCAGTATTTT. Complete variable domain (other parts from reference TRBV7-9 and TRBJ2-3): DTGVSQNPRHKITKRGQNVTFRCDPISEHNRLYWYRQTLGQGPEFLTYFQNEAQLEKSRLLSDRFSAERPKGSFSTLEIQRTEQGDSAMYLCASSWTSGSTDTQYFGPGTRLTVL.

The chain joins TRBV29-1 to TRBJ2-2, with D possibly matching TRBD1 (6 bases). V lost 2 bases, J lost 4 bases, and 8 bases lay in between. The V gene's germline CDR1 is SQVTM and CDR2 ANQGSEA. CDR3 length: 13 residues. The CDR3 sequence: CSVEPRGTGELFF. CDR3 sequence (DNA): TGCAGCGTTGAACCCAGGGGCACCGGGGAGCTGTTTTTT.

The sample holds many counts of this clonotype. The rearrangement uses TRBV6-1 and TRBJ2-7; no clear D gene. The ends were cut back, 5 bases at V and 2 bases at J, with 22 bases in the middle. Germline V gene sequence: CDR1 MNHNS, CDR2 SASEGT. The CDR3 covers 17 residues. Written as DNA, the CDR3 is TGTGCCAGCAGTCAAGAAAAGGGCGGAATATTTCCCTACGAGCAGTACTTC. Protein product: CASSQEKGGIFPYEQYF.

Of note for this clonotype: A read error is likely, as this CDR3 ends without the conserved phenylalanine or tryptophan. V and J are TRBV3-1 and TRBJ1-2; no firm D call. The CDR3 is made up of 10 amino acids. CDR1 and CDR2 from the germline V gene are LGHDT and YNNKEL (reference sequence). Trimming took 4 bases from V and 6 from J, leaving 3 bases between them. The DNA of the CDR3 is TGTGCCAGCAGCCCTAATGGCTACACCCTC. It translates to CASSPNGYTL.

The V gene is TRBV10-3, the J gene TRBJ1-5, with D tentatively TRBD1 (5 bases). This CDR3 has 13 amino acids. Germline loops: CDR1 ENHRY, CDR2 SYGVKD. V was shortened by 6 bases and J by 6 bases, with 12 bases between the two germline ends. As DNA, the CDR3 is TGTGCCATCAGGACAGACATGCTTCAGCCCCAGCATTTT. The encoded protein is CAIRTDMLQPQHF.

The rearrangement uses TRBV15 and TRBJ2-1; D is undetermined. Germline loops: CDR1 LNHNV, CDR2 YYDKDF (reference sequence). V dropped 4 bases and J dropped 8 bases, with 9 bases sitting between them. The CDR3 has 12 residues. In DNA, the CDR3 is TGTGCCACCAGCACCGACAAGGATGAGCAGTTCTTC. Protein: CATSTDKDEQFF.

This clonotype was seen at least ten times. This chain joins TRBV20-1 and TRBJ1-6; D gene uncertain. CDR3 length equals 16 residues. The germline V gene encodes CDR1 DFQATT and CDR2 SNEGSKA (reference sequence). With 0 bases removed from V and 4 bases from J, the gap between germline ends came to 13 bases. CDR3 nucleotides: TGCAGTGCTAGAGATAGTGGTAGCAGGTATAATTCACCCCTCCACTTT. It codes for CSARDSGSRYNSPLHF.

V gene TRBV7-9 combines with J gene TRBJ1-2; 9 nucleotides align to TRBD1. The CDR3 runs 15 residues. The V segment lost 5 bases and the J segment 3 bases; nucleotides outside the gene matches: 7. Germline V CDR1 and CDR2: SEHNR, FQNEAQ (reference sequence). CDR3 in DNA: TGTGCCAGCAGCCAAGGACAGGGGAGAGACTATGGCTACACCTTC. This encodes CASSQGQGRDYGYTF.

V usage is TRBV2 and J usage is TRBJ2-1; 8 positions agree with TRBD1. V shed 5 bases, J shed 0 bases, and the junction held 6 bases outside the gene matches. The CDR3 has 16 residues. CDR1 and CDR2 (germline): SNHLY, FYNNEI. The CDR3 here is CASSNGQGSSYNEQFF. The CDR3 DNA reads TGTGCCAGCAGTAATGGACAGGGATCCTCCTACAATGAGCAGTTCTTC.

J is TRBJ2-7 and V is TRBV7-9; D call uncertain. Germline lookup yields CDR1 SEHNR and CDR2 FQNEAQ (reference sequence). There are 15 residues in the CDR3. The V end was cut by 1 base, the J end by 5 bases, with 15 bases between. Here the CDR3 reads CASSLGRVESNEQYF. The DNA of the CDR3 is TGTGCCAGCAGCTTAGGTAGGGTCGAAAGCAACGAGCAGTACTTC.

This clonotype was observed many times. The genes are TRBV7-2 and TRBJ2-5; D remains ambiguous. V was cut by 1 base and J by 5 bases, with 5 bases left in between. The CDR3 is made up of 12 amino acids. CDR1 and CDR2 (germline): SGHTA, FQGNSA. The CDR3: CASSLGPETQYF. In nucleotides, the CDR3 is TGTGCCAGCAGCTTAGGACCGGAGACCCAGTACTTC.